The sequence of this T cell receptor (beta chain) was determined in a study of human T cells and chemical hapten exposure. Study-wide context: Throughout a study of about 24 weeks, patients underwent weekly scalp administration of diphenylcyclopropenone doses.

This clonotype has a handful of counts. The antigen remains unidentified. Study observations and caveats: Alopecia affected the donors, so their immune response may differ from healthy people's. Compared to controls, expanded TCRs made significantly more large clusters of similar CDR3s.

As for time point: patch test 1, 2 weeks after DPC sensitization. The treatment denotes: therapeutic diphenylcyclopropenone sensitization with weekly scalp DPC. One entry per CDR3 protein results from TCRdb running MiXCR on the RACE reads. The sample has around 190,000 distinct CDR3 sequences; around 20% are singletons. The receptor was derived from a woman aged 50 to 65 with alopecia areata. Some clones in this sample may be carry-over from other donors' samples. The source was whole blood, collected in connection with sensitization to the hapten diphenylcyclopropenone (DPC).

The CDR3 DNA reads TGCGCCAGCAGCCAAGCCCAGGGGAACACTGAAGCTTTCTTT. Protein product: CASSQAQGNTEAFF. This chain links TRBV4-1 with TRBJ1-1, with a weak D call TRBD1 (5 bases). The CDR3 is 14 amino acids. Germline CDR1 reads MGHRA; CDR2 reads YSYEKL. Trimming pared 1 base from V and 1 base from J, leaving 7 bases between.